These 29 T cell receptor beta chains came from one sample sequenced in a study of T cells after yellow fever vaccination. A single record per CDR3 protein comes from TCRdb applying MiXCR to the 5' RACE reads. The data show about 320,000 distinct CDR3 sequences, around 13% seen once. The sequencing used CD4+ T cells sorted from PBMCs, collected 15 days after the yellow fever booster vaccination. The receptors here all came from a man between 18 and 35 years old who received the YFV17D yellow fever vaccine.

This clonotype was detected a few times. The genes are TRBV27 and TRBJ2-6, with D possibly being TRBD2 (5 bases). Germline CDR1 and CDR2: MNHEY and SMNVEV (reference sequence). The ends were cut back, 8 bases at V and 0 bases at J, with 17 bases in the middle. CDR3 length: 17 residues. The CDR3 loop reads CASGLMRHNSGANVLTF. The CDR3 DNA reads TGTGCCAGCGGACTTATGAGACACAACTCTGGGGCCAACGTCCTGACTTTC.

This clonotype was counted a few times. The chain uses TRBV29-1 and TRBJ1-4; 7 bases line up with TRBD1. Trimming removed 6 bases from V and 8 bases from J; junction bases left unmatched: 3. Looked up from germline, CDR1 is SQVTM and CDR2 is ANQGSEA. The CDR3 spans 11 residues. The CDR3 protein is CSVLQGEKLFF. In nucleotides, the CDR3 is TGCAGCGTACTACAGGGGGAAAAACTGTTTTTT.

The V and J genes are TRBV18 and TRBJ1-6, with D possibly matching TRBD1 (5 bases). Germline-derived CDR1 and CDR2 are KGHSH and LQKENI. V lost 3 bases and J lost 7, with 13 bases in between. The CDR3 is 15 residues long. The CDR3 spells CASSPGPAQNSPLHF. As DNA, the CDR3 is TGTGCCAGCTCACCGGGACCGGCACAAAATTCACCCCTCCACTTT.

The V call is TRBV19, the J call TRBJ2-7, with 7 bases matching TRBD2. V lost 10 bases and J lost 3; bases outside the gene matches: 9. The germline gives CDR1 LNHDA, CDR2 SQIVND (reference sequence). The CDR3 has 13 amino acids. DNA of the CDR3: TGTGCCACCTCCTTAGGGAGGGACTACGAGCAGTACGTC. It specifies CATSLGRDYEQYV.

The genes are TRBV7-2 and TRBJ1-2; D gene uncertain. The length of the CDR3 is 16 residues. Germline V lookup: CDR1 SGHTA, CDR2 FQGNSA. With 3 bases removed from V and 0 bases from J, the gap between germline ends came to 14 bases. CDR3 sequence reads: CASSFEAVKANYGYTF. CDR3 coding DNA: TGTGCCAGCAGCTTCGAGGCGGTTAAAGCTAACTATGGCTACACCTTC.

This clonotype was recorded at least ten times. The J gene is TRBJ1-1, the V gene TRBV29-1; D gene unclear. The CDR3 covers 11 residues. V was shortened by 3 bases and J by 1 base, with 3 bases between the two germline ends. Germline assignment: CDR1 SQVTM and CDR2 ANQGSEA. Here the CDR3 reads CSVERNTEAFF. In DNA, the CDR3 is TGCAGCGTTGAGAGGAACACTGAAGCTTTCTTT. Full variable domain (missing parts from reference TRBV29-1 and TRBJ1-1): SAVISQKPSRDICQRGTSLTIQCQVDSQVTMMFWYRQQPGQSLTLIATANQGSEATYESGFVIDKFPISRPNLTFSTLTVSNMSPEDSSIYLCSVERNTEAFFGQGTRLTVV.

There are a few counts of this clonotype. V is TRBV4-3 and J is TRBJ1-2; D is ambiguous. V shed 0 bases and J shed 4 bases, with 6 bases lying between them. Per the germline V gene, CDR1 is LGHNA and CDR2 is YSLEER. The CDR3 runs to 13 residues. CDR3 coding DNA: TGCGCCAGCAGCCAAGAGTTGGGCTATGGCTACACCTTC. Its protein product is CASSQELGYGYTF.

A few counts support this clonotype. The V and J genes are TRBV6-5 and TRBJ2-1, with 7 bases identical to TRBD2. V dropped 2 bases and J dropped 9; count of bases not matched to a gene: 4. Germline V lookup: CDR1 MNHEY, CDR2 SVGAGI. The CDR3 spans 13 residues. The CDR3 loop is CASSYRRGIEQFF. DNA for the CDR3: TGTGCCAGCAGTTACCGGCGGGGGATTGAGCAGTTCTTC.

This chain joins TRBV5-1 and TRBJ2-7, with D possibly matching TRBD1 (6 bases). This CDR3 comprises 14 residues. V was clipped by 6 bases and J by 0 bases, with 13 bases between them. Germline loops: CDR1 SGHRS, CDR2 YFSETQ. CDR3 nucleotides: TGCGCCAGCACGACAGGAGGCCTCTCCTACGAGCAGTACTTC. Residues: CASTTGGLSYEQYF.

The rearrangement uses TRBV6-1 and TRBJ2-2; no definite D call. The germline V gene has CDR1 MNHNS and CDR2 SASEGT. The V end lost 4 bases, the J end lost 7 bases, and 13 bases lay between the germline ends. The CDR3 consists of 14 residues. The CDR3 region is CASSAGPAGGELFF. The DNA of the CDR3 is TGTGCCAGCAGTGCTGGGCCGGCTGGCGGGGAGCTGTTTTTT.

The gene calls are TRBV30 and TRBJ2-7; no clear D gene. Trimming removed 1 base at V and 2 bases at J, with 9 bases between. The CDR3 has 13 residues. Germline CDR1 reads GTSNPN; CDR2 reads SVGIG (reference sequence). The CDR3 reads CAWSGLLPYEQYF. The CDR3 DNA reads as TGTGCCTGGAGTGGTCTACTACCCTACGAGCAGTACTTC.

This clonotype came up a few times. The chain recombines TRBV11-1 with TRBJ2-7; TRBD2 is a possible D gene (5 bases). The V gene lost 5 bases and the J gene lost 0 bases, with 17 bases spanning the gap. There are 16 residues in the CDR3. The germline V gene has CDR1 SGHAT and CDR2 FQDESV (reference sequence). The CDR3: CASSRTLSADSYEQYF. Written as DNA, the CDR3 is TGTGCCAGCAGCCGGACTCTAAGCGCGGACTCCTACGAGCAGTACTTC.

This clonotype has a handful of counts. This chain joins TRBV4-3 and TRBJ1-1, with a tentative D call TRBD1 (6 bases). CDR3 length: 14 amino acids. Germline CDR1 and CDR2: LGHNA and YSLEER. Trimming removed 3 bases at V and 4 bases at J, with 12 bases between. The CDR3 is CASSQGGAGTEAFF. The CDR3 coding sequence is TGCGCCAGCAGCCAGGGGGGGGCGGGCACTGAAGCTTTCTTT.

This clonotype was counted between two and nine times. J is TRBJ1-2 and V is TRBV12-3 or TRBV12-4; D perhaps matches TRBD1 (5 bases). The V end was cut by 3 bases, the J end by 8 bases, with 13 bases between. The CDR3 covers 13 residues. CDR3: CASSFMGTEGYTF. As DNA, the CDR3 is TGTGCCAGCAGTTTCATGGGGACGGAGGGCTACACCTTC.

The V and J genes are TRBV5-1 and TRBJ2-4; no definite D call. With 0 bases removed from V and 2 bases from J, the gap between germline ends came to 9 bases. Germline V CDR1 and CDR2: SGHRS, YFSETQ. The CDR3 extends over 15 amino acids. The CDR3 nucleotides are TGCGCCAGCAGCTTGGCCGAGACCCCCAAAAACATTCAGTACTTC. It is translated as CASSLAETPKNIQYF.

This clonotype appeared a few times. DNA of the CDR3: TGCAGCGTTCACGGGGGGGCAGGAGAGACCCAGTACTTC. Its protein is CSVHGGAGETQYF. The rearrangement links TRBV29-1 to TRBJ2-5, with 8 positions matching TRBD2. CDR3 length equals 13 residues. V dropped 5 bases and J dropped 4; count of bases not matched to a gene: 6. Looked up from germline, CDR1 is SQVTM and CDR2 is ANQGSEA.

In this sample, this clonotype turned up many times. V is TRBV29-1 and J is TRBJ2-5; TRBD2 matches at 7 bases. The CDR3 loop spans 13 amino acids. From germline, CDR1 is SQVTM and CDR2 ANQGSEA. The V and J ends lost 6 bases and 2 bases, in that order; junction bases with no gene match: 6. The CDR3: CSVGWRGQETQYF. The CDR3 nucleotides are TGCAGCGTGGGCTGGCGGGGGCAAGAGACCCAGTACTTC.

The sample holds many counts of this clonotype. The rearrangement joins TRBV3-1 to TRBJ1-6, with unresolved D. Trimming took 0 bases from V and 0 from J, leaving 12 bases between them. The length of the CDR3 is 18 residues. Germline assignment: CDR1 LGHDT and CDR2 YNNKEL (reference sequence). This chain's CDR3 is CASSQDREEISYNSPLHF. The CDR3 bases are TGTGCCAGCAGCCAAGATCGAGAGGAGATCTCCTATAATTCACCCCTCCACTTT.

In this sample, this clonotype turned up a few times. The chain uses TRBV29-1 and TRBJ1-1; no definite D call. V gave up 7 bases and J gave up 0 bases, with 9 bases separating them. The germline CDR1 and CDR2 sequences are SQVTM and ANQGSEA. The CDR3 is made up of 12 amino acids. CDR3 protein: CSGRVVNTEAFF. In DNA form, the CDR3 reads TGCAGCGGACGAGTTGTGAACACTGAAGCTTTCTTT.

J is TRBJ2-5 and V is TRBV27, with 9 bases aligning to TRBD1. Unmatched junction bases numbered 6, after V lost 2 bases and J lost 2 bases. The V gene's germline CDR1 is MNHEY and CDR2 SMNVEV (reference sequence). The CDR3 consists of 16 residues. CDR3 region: CASSLDGTGPQETQYF. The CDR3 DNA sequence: TGTGCCAGCAGTTTAGATGGGACAGGGCCACAAGAGACCCAGTACTTC.

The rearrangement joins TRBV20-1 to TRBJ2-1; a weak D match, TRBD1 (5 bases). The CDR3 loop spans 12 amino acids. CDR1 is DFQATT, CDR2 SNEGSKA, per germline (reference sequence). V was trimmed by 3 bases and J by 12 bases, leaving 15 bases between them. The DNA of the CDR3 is TGCAGTGCTAGTGAGGACATGGTAGGGCAGTTCTTC. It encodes CSASEDMVGQFF.

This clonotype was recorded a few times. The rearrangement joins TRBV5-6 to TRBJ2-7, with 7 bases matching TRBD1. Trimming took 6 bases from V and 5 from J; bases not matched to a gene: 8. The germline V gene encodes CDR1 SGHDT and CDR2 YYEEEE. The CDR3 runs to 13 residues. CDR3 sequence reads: CASTSFDRDEQYF. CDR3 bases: TGTGCCAGCACCTCCTTCGACAGGGACGAGCAGTACTTC.

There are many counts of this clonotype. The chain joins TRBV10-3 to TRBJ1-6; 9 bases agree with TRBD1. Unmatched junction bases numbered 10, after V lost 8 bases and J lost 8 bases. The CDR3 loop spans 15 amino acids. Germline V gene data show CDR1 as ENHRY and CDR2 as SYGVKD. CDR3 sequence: CAIAGGTGRHSPLHF. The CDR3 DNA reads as TGTGCCATCGCGGGGGGGACAGGGAGGCATTCACCCCTCCACTTT.

The CDR3 loop reads CASSLLGDTGDEQFF. CDR3 DNA sequence: TGTGCCAGCAGCTTATTGGGGGACACCGGCGATGAGCAGTTCTTC. The chain uses TRBV5-5 and TRBJ2-1, with a tentative D call TRBD1 (6 bases). The V end lost 2 bases, the J end lost 8 bases, and 17 bases lay between the germline ends. The CDR3 spans 15 residues. Germline CDR1 reads SGHKS; CDR2 reads YYEKEE (reference sequence).

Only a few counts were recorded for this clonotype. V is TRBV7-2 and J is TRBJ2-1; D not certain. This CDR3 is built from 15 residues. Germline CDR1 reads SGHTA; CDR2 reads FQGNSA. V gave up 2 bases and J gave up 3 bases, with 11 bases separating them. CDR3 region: CASSLFEGIYNEQFF. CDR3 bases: TGTGCCAGCAGCTTATTCGAAGGGATCTACAATGAGCAGTTCTTC. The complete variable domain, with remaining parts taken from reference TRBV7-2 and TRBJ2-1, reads GAGVSQSPSNKVTEKGKDVELRCDPISGHTALYWYRQSLGQGLEFLIYFQGNSAPDKSGLPSDRFSAERTGGSVSTLTIQRTQQEDSAVYLCASSLFEGIYNEQFFGPGTRLTVL.

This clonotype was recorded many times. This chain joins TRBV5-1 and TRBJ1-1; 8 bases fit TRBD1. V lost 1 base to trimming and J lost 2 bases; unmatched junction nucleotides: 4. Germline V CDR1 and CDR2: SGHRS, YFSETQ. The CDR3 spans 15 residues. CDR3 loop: CASSLRQGRNTEAFF. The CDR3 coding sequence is TGCGCCAGCAGCTTGAGACAGGGGCGAAACACTGAAGCTTTCTTT.

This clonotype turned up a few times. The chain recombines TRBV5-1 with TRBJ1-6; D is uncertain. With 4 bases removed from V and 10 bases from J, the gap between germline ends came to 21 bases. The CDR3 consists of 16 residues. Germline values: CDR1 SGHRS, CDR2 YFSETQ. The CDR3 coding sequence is TGCGCCAGCAGCCCTTACCCGGACGCCGGCGGGTCACCCCTCCACTTT. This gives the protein CASSPYPDAGGSPLHF.

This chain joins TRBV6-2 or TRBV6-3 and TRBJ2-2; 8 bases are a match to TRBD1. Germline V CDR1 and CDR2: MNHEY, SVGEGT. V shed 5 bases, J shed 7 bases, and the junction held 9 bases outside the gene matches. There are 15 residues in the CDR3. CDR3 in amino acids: CASSVLDRGRGELFF. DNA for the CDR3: TGTGCCAGCAGTGTCCTCGACAGGGGCCGCGGGGAGCTGTTTTTT.

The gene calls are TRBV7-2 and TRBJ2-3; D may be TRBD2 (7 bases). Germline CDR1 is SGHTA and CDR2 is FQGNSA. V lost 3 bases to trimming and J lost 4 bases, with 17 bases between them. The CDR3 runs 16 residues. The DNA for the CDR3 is TGTGCCAGCAGCTTGTTCCGGGGGGCCGGGCCAGATACGCAGTATTTT. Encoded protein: CASSLFRGAGPDTQYF.